This passage covers 26 T cell receptor beta chains from one sample sequenced in a study of T cell repertoires in cytomegalovirus infection. No antigen is known for these receptors. TCRdb analysed the reads with MiXCR anew, one entry per CDR3 protein. This table holds about 140,000 distinct CDR3 sequences, more than 25% found once. The material sequenced was CD8+ T cells from cultured PBMCs, taken from culture after CMV antigen stimulation. Receptor source: a human donor in good health (CMV status not recorded). Some clones in this sample may be carry-over from other donors' samples.

This chain links TRBV11-3 with TRBJ2-3; possibly TRBD2 for D (5 bases). Germline CDR1 and CDR2: SGHNT and YENEEA. CDR3 length: 15 amino acids. The germline V and J ends were trimmed by 1 base and 2 bases, with 10 bases remaining between them. CDR3 nucleotide sequence: TGTGCCAGCAGCTTAGGAAGCGGACCCACAGATACGCAGTATTTT. This sequence encodes CASSLGSGPTDTQYF. Based on the CDR3 plus reference TRBV11-3 and TRBJ2-3, the full variable domain is EAGVVQSPRYKIIEKKQPVAFWCNPISGHNTLYWYLQNLGQGPELLIRYENEEAVDDSQLPKDRFSAERLKGVDSTLKIQPAELGDSAVYLCASSLGSGPTDTQYFGPGTRLTVL.

There are many counts of this clonotype. The rearrangement links TRBV7-6 to TRBJ1-6; weak D call: TRBD1 (6 bases). The CDR3 loop spans 17 amino acids. Trimming took 5 bases from V and 3 from J, leaving 17 bases between them. The germline CDR1 and CDR2 sequences are SGHVS and FNYEAQ. The CDR3 spells CASSPGALEVYNSPLHF. CDR3 nucleotides: TGTGCCAGCAGCCCGGGGGCGTTGGAGGTCTATAATTCACCCCTCCACTTT.

The V call is TRBV6-5, the J call TRBJ1-5; TRBD1 matches at 7 bases. This CDR3 is 15 amino acids long. Per germline, CDR1 MNHEY and CDR2 SVGAGI. V shed 6 bases, J shed 0 bases, and the junction held 5 bases outside the gene matches. The CDR3 nucleotides read TGTGCCAGCAGACCGACAGGGAATAGCAATCAGCCCCAGCATTTT. Translated, it gives CASRPTGNSNQPQHF.

The CDR3 region is CASSFVAEGDQYF. CDR3 bases: TGTGCCAGCAGCTTTGTAGCGGAGGGGGACCAGTACTTC. V usage is TRBV11-2 and J usage is TRBJ2-5; D possibly matches TRBD1 or TRBD2 (6 bases each). Looked up from germline, CDR1 is SGHAT and CDR2 is FQNNGV. Trimming removed 3 bases from V and 10 bases from J, with 15 bases in between. The CDR3 covers 13 residues. Filled out from reference TRBV11-2 and TRBJ2-5, the complete variable domain reads EAGVAQSPRYKIIEKRQSVAFWCNPISGHATLYWYQQILGQGPKLLIQFQNNGVVDDSQLPKDRFSAERLKGVDSTLKIQPAKLEDSAVYLCASSFVAEGDQYFGPGTRLLVL.

The chain combines TRBV7-3 with TRBJ2-7; 8 bases map to TRBD1. Germline loops: CDR1 SGHTA, CDR2 FQGTGA. V dropped 2 bases and J dropped 10; count of bases not matched to a gene: 4. The CDR3 extends over 12 amino acids. CDR3 coding DNA: TGTGCCAGCAGCTTAGCAGGGGGCGACCAGTACTTC. It specifies CASSLAGGDQYF. The full variable domain, completed using reference TRBV7-3 and TRBJ2-7, is GAGVSQTPSNKVTEKGKYVELRCDPISGHTALYWYRQSLGQGPEFLIYFQGTGAADDSGLPNDRFFAVRPEGSVSTLKIQRTERGDSAVYLCASSLAGGDQYFGPGTRLTVT.

This chain connects TRBV2 to TRBJ2-1; TRBD2 aligns across 7 bases. The CDR3 loop spans 15 amino acids. V dropped 3 bases and J dropped 5; count of bases not matched to a gene: 7. From germline, CDR1 is SNHLY and CDR2 FYNNEI. DNA for the CDR3: TGTGCCAGCAGTGATGAGACTAGCTCAGACAATGAGCAGTTCTTC. It codes for CASSDETSSDNEQFF.

This clonotype was counted many times. The chain recombines TRBV7-9 with TRBJ2-5; no firm D call. This CDR3 has 15 amino acids. V dropped 5 bases and J dropped 2 bases, with 15 bases sitting between them. The germline gives CDR1 SEHNR, CDR2 FQNEAQ (reference sequence). The CDR3 spells CASSPRSGQQETQYF. In DNA, the CDR3 is TGTGCCAGCAGCCCCCGATCCGGGCAGCAAGAGACCCAGTACTTC.

This chain connects TRBV27 to TRBJ2-7; D gene uncertain. The CDR3 is made up of 10 amino acids. The germline V gene has CDR1 MNHEY and CDR2 SMNVEV (reference sequence). V lost 8 bases, J lost 5 bases, and 7 bases lay in between. Here the CDR3 DNA reads TGTGCCAGCGGTGTCGACGAGCAGTACTTC. It is translated as CASGVDEQYF.

This clonotype was found once. The chain has TRBV4-1 and TRBJ2-1; TRBD1 agrees at 9 bases. The germline CDR1 and CDR2 sequences are MGHRA and YSYEKL. The CDR3 extends over 14 amino acids. Trimming cost V 1 base and J 6 bases; bases outside gene matches: 1. The CDR3 sequence: CASSQGDRVNEQFF. CDR3 in DNA: TGCGCCAGCAGCCAAGGGGACAGGGTCAATGAGCAGTTCTTC.

The V and J genes are TRBV4-1 and TRBJ1-6, with a tentative D call TRBD1 (6 bases). CDR3 length: 18 amino acids. Trimming took off 3 bases at V and 0 bases at J, with 15 bases between the two ends. Germline V gene data show CDR1 as MGHRA and CDR2 as YSYEKL. This CDR3 reads CASSQVSTGSSYNSPLHF. DNA of the CDR3: TGCGCCAGCAGCCAGGTTTCTACAGGGAGCTCCTATAATTCACCCCTCCACTTT.

The rearrangement uses TRBV4-2 and TRBJ2-7; maybe TRBD1 (6 bases). Germline CDR1 LGHNA, CDR2 YNFKEQ. The CDR3 has 12 amino acids. Trimming took off 0 bases at V and 6 bases at J, with 6 bases between the two ends. The CDR3 DNA follows: TGTGCCAGCAGCCAAGACAGGGGCGAGCAGTACTTC. Protein: CASSQDRGEQYF.

This clonotype was seen at least ten times. The chain uses TRBV12-3 or TRBV12-4 and TRBJ1-2, with 9 positions matching TRBD1. After removal of 8 bases from V and 4 bases from J, the junction contained 11 bases not matched to a gene. The CDR3 is made up of 15 amino acids. As DNA, the CDR3 is TGTGCCAGCCAATCGACAGGGGGTCATTTCTATGGCTACACCTTC. Translating it yields CASQSTGGHFYGYTF.

Only a few counts were recorded for this clonotype. The chain has TRBV6-1 and TRBJ1-5; TRBD1 is a possible D gene (5 bases). The V end was cut by 2 bases, the J end by 2 bases, with 10 bases between. The germline V gene encodes CDR1 MNHNS and CDR2 SASEGT. CDR3 length: 15 residues. The CDR3, as DNA: TGTGCCAGCAGTGAACAGGGCCTCGGCAATCAGCCCCAGCATTTT. Translating it yields CASSEQGLGNQPQHF.

Many counts were recorded for this clonotype. The J gene is TRBJ1-2, the V gene TRBV7-8, with 8 bases identical to TRBD1. Germline values: CDR1 SGHVS, CDR2 FQNEAQ. The CDR3 consists of 15 residues. V dropped 6 bases and J dropped 5; count of bases not matched to a gene: 11. The CDR3, as DNA: TGTGCCAGCAGTTCCCCGGGGGACAGGTTATATGGCTACACCTTC. It encodes CASSSPGDRLYGYTF.

This clonotype has a handful of counts. The rearrangement links TRBV27 to TRBJ1-2; D unclear. V shed 3 bases and J shed 5 bases, with 10 bases lying between them. The CDR3 contains 13 residues. From germline, CDR1 is MNHEY and CDR2 SMNVEV (reference sequence). The CDR3 loop reads CASSFSDTYGYTF. In DNA form, the CDR3 reads TGTGCCAGCAGTTTCTCCGACACGTATGGCTACACCTTC.

The chain combines TRBV10-2 with TRBJ2-3; D may be TRBD2 (6 bases). Germline V gene lookup returns CDR1 WSHSY and CDR2 SAAADI. This CDR3 comprises 15 residues. Between the trimmed V and J ends, which lost 3 bases and 0 bases, there was a span of 10 bases. The CDR3: CASSDGGASTDTQYF. CDR3 bases: TGCGCCAGCAGTGACGGAGGGGCTAGCACAGATACGCAGTATTTT.

This clonotype has at least ten counts. The rearrangement uses TRBV7-6 and TRBJ2-1; 9 nucleotides align to TRBD1. Unmatched junction bases numbered 6, after V lost 5 bases and J lost 7 bases. CDR3 size: 14 residues. In germline, CDR1 is SGHVS, CDR2 FNYEAQ. The DNA for the CDR3 is TGTGCCAGCAGCCAGGGACAGGGTCGGAATGAGCAGTTCTTC. Translating gives CASSQGQGRNEQFF.

The J gene is TRBJ1-5, the V gene TRBV20-1; the D gene is possibly TRBD1 (5 bases). The CDR3 spans 15 residues. Per the germline V gene, CDR1 is DFQATT and CDR2 is SNEGSKA (reference sequence). The V end lost 0 bases, the J end lost 0 bases, and 9 bases lay between the germline ends. This CDR3 is CSARDGDHSNQPQHF. In DNA, the CDR3 is TGCAGTGCTAGAGATGGGGACCATAGCAATCAGCCCCAGCATTTT.

This clonotype has only a few counts. The chain combines TRBV2 with TRBJ2-7; either TRBD1 or TRBD2 may fit D (5 bases each). The CDR3 totals 13 residues. Germline loops: CDR1 SNHLY, CDR2 FYNNEI. V was shortened by 9 bases and J by 2 bases, with 14 bases between the two germline ends. This CDR3 is CASSGTDAYEQYF. In nucleotides, the CDR3 is TGTGCCAGTTCCGGGACGGATGCCTACGAGCAGTACTTC.

The V gene is TRBV24-1, the J gene TRBJ2-2; D uncertain. Germline lookup yields CDR1 KGHDR and CDR2 SFDVKD. Trimming removed 7 bases from V and 1 base from J, with 6 bases in between. The CDR3 has 13 residues. The CDR3 sequence is CATRDENTGELFF. In nucleotides, the CDR3 is TGTGCCACCAGAGACGAGAACACCGGGGAGCTGTTTTTT.

The rearrangement uses TRBV12-3 or TRBV12-4 and TRBJ1-3, with D uncertain. This CDR3 contains 16 residues. Trimming shortened V by 6 bases and J by 0 bases, and 15 bases separated the two germline ends. The CDR3 nucleotides read TGTGCCAGCAGCCTCATGGGCGGGAGCTCTGGAAACACCATATATTTT. As protein: CASSLMGGSSGNTIYF.

The chain links TRBV12-3 or TRBV12-4 to TRBJ1-1; no clear D. V lost 10 bases and J 8 bases, leaving 5 bases between the germline ends. The CDR3 extends over 8 amino acids. The CDR3 bases are TGTGCCACTGACGAAGCTTTCTTT. Translated: CATDEAFF.

This clonotype was counted between two and nine times. The chain is built from TRBV27 and TRBJ1-5, with TRBD1 as a possible D gene (6 bases). The CDR3 is made up of 15 amino acids. The germline V gene has CDR1 MNHEY and CDR2 SMNVEV (reference sequence). The germline V and J ends were trimmed by 5 bases and 7 bases, with 18 bases remaining between them. The CDR3 region is CASSHTGNLRQPQHF. The CDR3, as DNA: TGTGCCAGCAGTCATACAGGGAATCTCCGGCAGCCCCAGCATTTT.

This chain connects TRBV15 to TRBJ2-5; either TRBD1 or TRBD2 may fit D (5 bases each). Germline V CDR1 and CDR2: LNHNV, YYDKDF (reference sequence). The CDR3 extends over 13 amino acids. V was cut by 3 bases and J by 1 base, with 6 bases left in between. The CDR3 region is CATSSGAQETQYF. The DNA of the CDR3 is TGTGCCACCAGCAGCGGGGCCCAAGAGACCCAGTACTTC.

The V call is TRBV7-2, the J call TRBJ2-1; the match to TRBD2 covers 16 bases. CDR1 is SGHTA and CDR2 is FQGNSA in the germline V gene. The CDR3 has 18 amino acids. V lost 1 base and J lost 2; bases outside the gene matches: 2. This CDR3 reads CASSLVGTSGGAYNEQFF. DNA for the CDR3: TGTGCCAGCAGCTTAGTCGGGACTAGCGGGGGGGCCTACAATGAGCAGTTCTTC.

This clonotype has only one observation. The junction departs from germline at one end; a sequencing error may be responsible. The chain couples TRBV6-6 to TRBJ2-7; TRBD2 matches 7 bases. The germline gives CDR1 MNHNY, CDR2 SVGAGI (reference sequence). The CDR3 sequence is 13 residues long. CDR3 coding DNA: TGTGCCGGCAGCGGGATCGACTCCTACGAGCAGTACTTC. As protein: CAGSGIDSYEQYF.